A selection of T cell receptor beta chains follows, all from one sample in a study of blood T cell repertoires in COVID-19. The table came from immunoSEQ multiplex PCR; TCRdb's copy has only in-frame clones and leaves some out. In the table there are 100,000 to 150,000 clones, around 74% of which are singletons. Sample: peripheral blood. All receptors derive from a man aged 55 to 70 with acute or convalescent COVID-19. The CDR3 runs from the conserved cysteine through the conserved F or W. The order of the fields is clone size, J gene, V gene, D gene, CDR3 protein, CDR3 DNA. A D gene is named only where the DNA matches it firmly. The size entry is marked missing in some rows and otherwise reads once, few, many or a size class.

>NA|TRBJ2-3|TRBV13|TRBD1
CASSSDRVISTDTQYF
TGTGCCAGCAGCTCGGACAGGGTGATAAGCACAGATACGCAGTATTTT
>few|TRBJ2-7|TRBV5-6|NA
CASSASGAHYEQYF
TGTGCCAGCAGTGCTTCAGGGGCCCACTACGAGCAGTACTTC
>NA|TRBJ1-6|TRBV30|NA
CAWSTWGRVGSPLHF
TGTGCCTGGAGTACCTGGGGCAGAGTAGGGTCACCCCTCCACTTT
>NA|TRBJ2-7|TRBV5-6|NA
CASSLAWAPSSYEQYF
TGTGCCAGCAGCTTGGCTTGGGCACCGAGCTCCTACGAGCAGTACTTC
>NA|TRBJ2-1|TRBV10-1|TRBD2
CASSEKLAVAGEQFF
TGCGCCAGCAGTGAGAAACTAGCGGTAGCGGGTGAGCAGTTCTTC
>NA|TRBJ2-1|TRBV2|NA
CASSQGWYNEQFF
TGTGCCAGCAGCCAGGGGTGGTACAATGAGCAGTTCTTC
>NA|TRBJ2-6|TRBV4-1|NA
CASSHLGANVLTF
TGCGCCAGCAGCCACCTCGGGGCCAACGTCCTGACTTTC
>once|TRBJ2-7|TRBV7-6|TRBD1
CASSQGQGGYEQYF
TGTGCCAGCAGCCAGGGACAGGGAGGCTACGAGCAGTACTTC
>few|TRBJ2-7|TRBV7-6|TRBD1
CASSLGTGGNEQYF
TGTGCCAGCAGCTTAGGAACAGGGGGAAACGAGCAGTACTTC
>NA|TRBJ1-2|TRBV6-5|NA
CASSYGGGSLIYGYTF
TGTGCCAGCAGTTACGGGGGGGGTTCCTTGATCTATGGCTACACCTTC
>NA|TRBJ1-4|TRBV3-1/TRBV3-2|TRBD1
CASSQTGVATNEKLFF
TGTGCCAGCAGCCAAACAGGGGTTGCAACTAATGAAAAACTGTTTTTT
>NA|TRBJ1-2|TRBV3-1/TRBV3-2|TRBD1
CASSQGTGSGYTF
TGTGCCAGCAGCCAAGGGACAGGGAGTGGCTACACCTTC
>NA|TRBJ2-7|TRBV5-1|TRBD2
CASSLTGGPYEQYF
TGCGCCAGCAGCTTGACGGGGGGGCCGTACGAGCAGTACTTC
>NA|TRBJ2-2|TRBV30|NA
CAWSALQVTGELFF
TGTGCCTGGAGTGCCCTACAGGTCACCGGGGAGCTGTTTTTT
>NA|TRBJ1-4|TRBV5-1|TRBD1
CASSRSPQRGQISNEKLFF
TGCGCCAGCAGCCGATCCCCGCAACGGGGACAGATTTCTAATGAAAAACTGTTTTTT
>many|TRBJ1-6|TRBV5-4|NA
CASSTGENSPLHF
TGTGCCAGCAGCACCGGAGAAAATTCACCCCTCCACTTT
>few|TRBJ2-7|TRBV7-8|TRBD1
CASSLVGQGAREQYF
TGTGCCAGCAGCTTAGTGGGACAGGGGGCTCGGGAGCAGTACTTC
>NA|TRBJ1-5|TRBV7-6|NA
CASSVRQAGQPQHF
TGTGCCAGCAGCGTGAGACAGGCAGGGCAGCCCCAGCATTTT
>NA|TRBJ2-7|TRBV3-1/TRBV3-2|NA
CASSSTSRSSYEQYF
TGTGCCAGCAGCTCTACTTCAAGGAGCTCCTACGAGCAGTACTTC
>NA|TRBJ2-2|TRBV27|TRBD2
CASSLFTSGGQDGELFF
TGTGCCAGCAGTTTGTTTACTAGCGGGGGGCAGGACGGGGAGCTGTTTTTT
>NA|TRBJ2-7|TRBV24-1|TRBD2
CATSPGGAAGSYEQYF
TGTGCCACCAGTCCCGGGGGGGCGGCTGGTTCCTACGAGCAGTACTTC
>few|TRBJ2-7|TRBV3-1/TRBV3-2|TRBD2
CASSLAGGHEQYF
TGTGCCAGCAGCCTGGCGGGGGGGCACGAGCAGTACTTC
>once|TRBJ2-3|TRBV30|NA
CAWSQGGADTQYF
TGTGCCTGGAGTCAAGGCGGGGCAGATACGCAGTATTTT
>NA|TRBJ2-1|TRBV9|NA
CASSVGQGDEQFF
TGTGCCAGCAGCGTAGGCCAGGGCGATGAGCAGTTCTTC
>NA|TRBJ1-6|TRBV6-5|NA
CASKGGAFSPLHF
TGTGCCAGCAAGGGGGGGGCTTTCTCACCCCTCCACTTT
>NA|TRBJ2-1|TRBV11-2|TRBD2
CASSLARLGGEEQFF
TGTGCCAGCAGCTTAGCCCGTCTGGGGGGGGAAGAGCAGTTCTTC
>NA|TRBJ1-4|TRBV5-8|TRBD1
CASSPGTGNYNEKLFF
TGTGCCAGCAGCCCCGGGACAGGGAATTATAATGAAAAACTGTTTTTT
>NA|TRBJ1-3|TRBV29-1|TRBD1
CSVETGAVGNTIYF
TGCAGCGTTGAGACAGGGGCAGTAGGAAACACCATATATTTT
>NA|TRBJ1-2|TRBV30|NA
CAWSYQTEYGYTF
TGTGCCTGGAGTTACCAAACAGAGTATGGCTACACCTTC
>NA|TRBJ1-4|TRBV19|NA
CASMPGESGEKLFF
TGTGCCAGTATGCCGGGGGAAAGTGGTGAAAAACTGTTTTTT
>NA|TRBJ1-1|TRBV5-1|TRBD1
CASSRSTGDLLGTEAFF
TGCGCCAGCAGCCGCTCCACAGGGGACCTCCTTGGGACTGAAGCTTTCTTT
>NA|TRBJ2-1|TRBV3-1/TRBV3-2|NA
CASSQFTAGKQFF
TGTGCCAGCAGCCAATTTACTGCGGGGAAGCAGTTCTTC
>NA|TRBJ1-1|TRBV12-3/TRBV12-4|TRBD1
CASSRQGLPEAFF
TGTGCCAGCAGTAGACAGGGGTTGCCTGAAGCTTTCTTT
>NA|TRBJ2-3|TRBV5-1|TRBD1
CASTLREQGATFSTDTQYF
TGCGCCAGCACCCTCCGGGAGCAGGGGGCTACCTTTAGCACAGATACGCAGTATTTT
>NA|TRBJ2-3|TRBV7-9|NA
CASSSVSDTQYF
TGTGCCAGCAGCTCCGTTTCAGATACGCAGTATTTT
>few|TRBJ2-3|TRBV2|TRBD1
CASSRQGLADTQYF
TGTGCCAGCAGCCGACAGGGATTAGCAGATACGCAGTATTTT
>NA|TRBJ1-5|TRBV30|TRBD1
CAWSVRGRGAFNQPQHF
TGTGCCTGGAGTGTACGGGGCAGGGGGGCCTTTAATCAGCCCCAGCATTTT
>NA|TRBJ1-5|TRBV7-7|TRBD1
CASSPTGDESQPQHF
TGTGCCAGCAGCCCGACAGGGGATGAAAGTCAGCCCCAGCATTTT
>NA|TRBJ1-5|TRBV6-5|NA
CASSSGGQYNQPQHF
TGTGCCAGCAGTTCCGGGGGGCAGTACAATCAGCCCCAGCATTTT
>NA|TRBJ1-2|TRBV19|NA
CASSIQGYGYTF
TGTGCCAGTAGTATACAGGGTTATGGCTACACCTTC
>few|TRBJ2-1|TRBV29-1|NA
CSFTGYNEQFF
TGCAGCTTTACAGGGTACAATGAGCAGTTCTTC
>NA|TRBJ1-2|TRBV5-1|TRBD1
CASSLQGSEDYGYTF
TGCGCCAGCAGCTTACAGGGGAGTGAGGACTATGGCTACACCTTC
>NA|TRBJ2-1|TRBV9|NA
CASSVGLEQFF
TGTGCCAGCAGCGTGGGCCTTGAGCAGTTCTTC
>NA|TRBJ1-2|TRBV20-1|TRBD1
CSAVTLGQALF
TGCAGTGCTGTAACTCTAGGACAGGCTCTTTTC
>once|TRBJ2-7|TRBV6-5|TRBD1
CASSKSTGTGGEQYF
TGTGCCAGCAGTAAGAGTACCGGGACAGGTGGAGAGCAGTACTTC
>NA|TRBJ1-1|TRBV5-6|NA
CASSFYGGEAFF
TGTGCCAGCAGCTTTTACGGGGGGGAAGCTTTCTTT
>NA|TRBJ2-1|TRBV9|TRBD1
CASSGGDRVYEQFF
TGTGCCAGCAGCGGGGGGGACAGGGTTTATGAGCAGTTCTTC